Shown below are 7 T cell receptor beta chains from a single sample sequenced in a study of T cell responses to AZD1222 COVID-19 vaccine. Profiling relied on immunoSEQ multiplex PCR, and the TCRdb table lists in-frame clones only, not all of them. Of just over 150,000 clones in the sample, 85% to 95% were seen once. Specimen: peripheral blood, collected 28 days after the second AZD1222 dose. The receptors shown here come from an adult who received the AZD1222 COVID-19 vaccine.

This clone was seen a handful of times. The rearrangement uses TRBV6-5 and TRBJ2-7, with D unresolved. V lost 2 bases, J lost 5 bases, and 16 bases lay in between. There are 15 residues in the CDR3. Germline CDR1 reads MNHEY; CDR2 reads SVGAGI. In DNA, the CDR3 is TGTGCCAGCAGTTACACGGACGGTATTTGGGACGAGCAGTACTTC. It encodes CASSYTDGIWDEQYF.

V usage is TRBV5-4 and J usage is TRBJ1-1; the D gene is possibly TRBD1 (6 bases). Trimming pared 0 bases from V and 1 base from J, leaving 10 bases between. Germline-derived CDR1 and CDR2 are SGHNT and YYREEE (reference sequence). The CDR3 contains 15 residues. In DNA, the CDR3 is TGTGCCAGCAGCTTGGCCTTGGGGGCGAACACTGAAGCTTTCTTT. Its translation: CASSLALGANTEAFF.

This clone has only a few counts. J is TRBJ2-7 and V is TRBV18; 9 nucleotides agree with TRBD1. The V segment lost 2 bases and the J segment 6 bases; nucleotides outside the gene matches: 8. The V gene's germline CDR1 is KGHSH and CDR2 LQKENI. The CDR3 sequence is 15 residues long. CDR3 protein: CASSPGGGQGGEQYF. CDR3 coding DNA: TGTGCCAGCTCACCAGGCGGGGGACAGGGAGGCGAGCAGTACTTC. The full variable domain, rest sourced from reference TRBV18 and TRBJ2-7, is NAGVMQNPRHLVRRRGQEARLRCSPMKGHSHVYWYRQLPEEGLKFMVYLQKENIIDESGMPKERFSAEFPKEGPSILRIQQVVRGDSAAYFCASSPGGGQGGEQYFGPGTRLTVT.

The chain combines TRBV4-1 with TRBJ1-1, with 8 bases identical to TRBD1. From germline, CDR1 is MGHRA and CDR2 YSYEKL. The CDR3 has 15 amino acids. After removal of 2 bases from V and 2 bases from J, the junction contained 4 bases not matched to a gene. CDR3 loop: CASSQPDRANTEAFF. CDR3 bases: TGCGCCAGCAGCCAACCGGACAGGGCAAACACTGAAGCTTTCTTT.

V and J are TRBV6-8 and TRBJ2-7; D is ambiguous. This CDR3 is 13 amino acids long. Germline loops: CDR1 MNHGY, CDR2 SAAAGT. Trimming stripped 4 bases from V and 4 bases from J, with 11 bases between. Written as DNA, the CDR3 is TGTGCCAGCAGTTTAGACGGACCGTACGAGCAGTACTTC. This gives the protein CASSLDGPYEQYF.

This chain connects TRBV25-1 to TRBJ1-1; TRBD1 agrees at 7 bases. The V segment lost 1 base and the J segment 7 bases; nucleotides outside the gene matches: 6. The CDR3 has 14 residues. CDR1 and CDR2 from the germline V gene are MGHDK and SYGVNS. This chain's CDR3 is CASSELNRGGEAFF. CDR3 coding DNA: TGTGCCAGCAGTGAATTGAACAGGGGCGGTGAAGCTTTCTTT. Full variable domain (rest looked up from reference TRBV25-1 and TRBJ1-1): EADIYQTPRYLVIGTGKKITLECSQTMGHDKMYWYQQDPGMELHLIHYSYGVNSTEKGDLSSESTVSRIRTEHFPLTLESARPSHTSQYLCASSELNRGGEAFFGQGTRLTVV.

CDR3 region: CASSPTSDYNEQFF. CDR3 coding DNA: TGTGCCAGCAGCCCGACTAGCGACTACAATGAGCAGTTCTTC. V is TRBV4-2 and J is TRBJ2-1; 8 bases are shared with TRBD2. The CDR3 has 14 amino acids. Germline CDR1 reads LGHNA; CDR2 reads YNFKEQ. Trimming at V came to 4 bases and at J to 3 bases, leaving 2 bases not matched to a gene.